Each of the 6 T cell receptor beta chains below was sequenced from the same sample in a study of cytomegalovirus exposure and HLA in healthy donors. The primer mix had 60 Vbeta and 13 Jbeta primers. TCRdb keeps only in-frame clones here, not all; method: immunoSEQ multiplex PCR. The table shows about 72,000 clones, with roughly four fifths occurring only once. The specimen sequenced was PBMCs. All receptors derive from a human donor in good health.

V is TRBV7-3 and J is TRBJ2-1; 8 positions agree with TRBD2. This CDR3 contains 16 residues. Trimming took 1 base from V and 8 from J; bases not matched to a gene: 10. Germline lookup yields CDR1 SGHTA and CDR2 FQGTGA. The CDR3 sequence: CASSLMVTGGPHEQFF. The CDR3 DNA sequence: TGTGCCAGCAGCTTAATGGTGACGGGGGGGCCTCATGAGCAGTTCTTC.

The chain recombines TRBV4-1 with TRBJ2-2; 7 bases match TRBD1. Germline V gene lookup returns CDR1 MGHRA and CDR2 YSYEKL. After removal of 0 bases from V and 3 bases from J, the junction contained 13 bases not matched to a gene. The CDR3 is made up of 19 amino acids. The CDR3 coding sequence is TGCGCCAGCAGCCAAGAGGGCCCGGGACAGAACCCGGACACCGGGGAGCTGTTTTTT. Residues: CASSQEGPGQNPDTGELFF.

V gene TRBV2 combines with J gene TRBJ2-7; TRBD2 is a possible D gene (7 bases). The CDR3 loop spans 15 amino acids. Trimming took off 8 bases at V and 2 bases at J, with 19 bases between the two ends. Germline CDR1 reads SNHLY; CDR2 reads FYNNEI. The CDR3 nucleotides read TGTGCCAGCTCTAACCCTGCGGGGGCAACCTACGAGCAGTACTTC. This translates into CASSNPAGATYEQYF.

V and J are TRBV19 and TRBJ2-5; 8 positions match TRBD2. The ends lost 0 bases at V and 1 base at J; junction bases unmatched: 4. The CDR3 length is 16 residues. Germline loops: CDR1 LNHDA, CDR2 SQIVND (reference sequence). The CDR3 region has the DNA TGTGCCAGTAGTATAGAAGGCGGGGGGCGCCAAGAGACCCAGTACTTC. It is translated as CASSIEGGGRQETQYF.

The genes are TRBV7-9 and TRBJ2-3; 9 positions match TRBD1. Germline V gives CDR1 SEHNR, CDR2 FQNEAQ (reference sequence). The V gene end was trimmed by 5 bases and the J gene end by 1 base; junction bases not matched to a gene: 7. The CDR3 covers 16 residues. The CDR3 sequence is CASSTDRGFGTDTQYF. As DNA, the CDR3 is TGTGCCAGCAGCACGGACAGGGGATTTGGCACAGATACGCAGTATTTT.

Details on this clone: The sample carries other DNA sequences with the same CDR3. The chain recombines TRBV9 with TRBJ2-5, with a possible D match to TRBD2 (7 bases). Germline values: CDR1 SGDLS, CDR2 YYNGEE. V was trimmed by 0 bases and J by 8 bases, leaving 17 bases between them. CDR3 length: 15 residues. For the CDR3, the DNA is TGTGCCAGCAGCGTAGCTGCCGGGGGGCAGGAAACCCAGTACTTC. Protein: CASSVAAGGQETQYF.